Given below is one TCR beta chain in context. Its antigen is not identified. Germline values: CDR1 LNHNV, CDR2 YYDKDF (reference sequence). V was cut by 6 bases and J by 7 bases, with 18 bases left in between. The CDR3 extends over 14 amino acids. This record belongs to a study of cytomegalovirus exposure and HLA in healthy donors. Study-wide results and limits: When analyzed later, the rates of TCR association showed variation by HLA locus, with DRB1 the most and HLA-C the fewest. Because they were indistinguishable, some V segments, including TRBV6-2 and TRBV6-3, were excluded. Some TCR beta chains (164 of them) were listed as cytomegalovirus-associated.

The primer mix had 60 Vbeta and 13 Jbeta primers. The table came from immunoSEQ multiplex PCR; TCRdb's copy has only in-frame clones and leaves some out. Found here are about 140,000 clones, about four fifths of them singletons; the top ten hold 2% to 3%. The genes are TRBV15 and TRBJ1-1, with D perhaps TRBD1 (5 bases). The sample was PBMCs. This sequence originates from a male donor in good health and CMV-seronegative. In DNA, the CDR3 is TGTGCCACCAGAGATGGGACGGACTACTTTGAAGCTTTCTTT. Protein: CATRDGTDYFEAFF.